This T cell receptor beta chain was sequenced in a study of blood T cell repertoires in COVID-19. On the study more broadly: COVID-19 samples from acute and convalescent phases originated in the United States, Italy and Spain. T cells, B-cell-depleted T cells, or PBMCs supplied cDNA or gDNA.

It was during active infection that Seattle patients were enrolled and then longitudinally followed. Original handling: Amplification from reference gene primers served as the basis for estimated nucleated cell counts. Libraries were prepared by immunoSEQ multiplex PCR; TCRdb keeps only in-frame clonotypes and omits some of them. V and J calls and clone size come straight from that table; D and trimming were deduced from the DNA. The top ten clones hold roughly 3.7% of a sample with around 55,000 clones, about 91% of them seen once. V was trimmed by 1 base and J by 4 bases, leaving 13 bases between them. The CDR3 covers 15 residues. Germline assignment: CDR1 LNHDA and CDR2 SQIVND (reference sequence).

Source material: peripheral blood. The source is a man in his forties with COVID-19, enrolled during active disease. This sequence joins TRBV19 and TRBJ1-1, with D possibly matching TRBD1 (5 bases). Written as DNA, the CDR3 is TGTGCCAGTAGTATAGTTCAGGGTATCTTCACTGAAGCTTTCTTT. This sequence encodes CASSIVQGIFTEAFF.